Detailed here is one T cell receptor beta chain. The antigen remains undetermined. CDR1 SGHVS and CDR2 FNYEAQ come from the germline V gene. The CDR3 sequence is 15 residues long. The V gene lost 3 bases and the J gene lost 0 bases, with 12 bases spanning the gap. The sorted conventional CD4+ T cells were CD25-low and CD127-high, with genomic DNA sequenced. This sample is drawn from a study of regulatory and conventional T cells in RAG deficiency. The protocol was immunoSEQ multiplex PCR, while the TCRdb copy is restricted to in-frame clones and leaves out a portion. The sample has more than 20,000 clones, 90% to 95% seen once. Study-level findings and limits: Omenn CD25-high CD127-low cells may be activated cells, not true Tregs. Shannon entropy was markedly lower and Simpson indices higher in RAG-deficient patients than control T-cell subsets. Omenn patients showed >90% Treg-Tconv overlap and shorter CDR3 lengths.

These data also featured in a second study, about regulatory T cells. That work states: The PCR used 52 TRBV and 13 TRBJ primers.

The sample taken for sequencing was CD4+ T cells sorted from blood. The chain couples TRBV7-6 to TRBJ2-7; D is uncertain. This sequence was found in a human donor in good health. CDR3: CASSFSPQGSYEQYF. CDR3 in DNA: TGTGCCAGCAGCTTTAGCCCCCAAGGCTCCTACGAGCAGTACTTC.